The source of this TCR beta chain is a study of OX40 agonist ivuxolimab in advanced cancers. About the full investigation: Ivuxolimab, which targeted the costimulatory receptor OX40 (CD134), was an agonistic, fully human IgG2 monoclonal antibody. In the dose-escalation cohort, 75% to 90% of patients were male, and the mean age was 60 years with a range of roughly 20 to 80. Peripheral TCRbeta sequencing aimed to test whether ivuxolimab altered TCR sequence diversity and caused clonal T-cell expansion. Prior anti-PD-1, anti-PD-L1 or anti-CTLA-4 therapy was permitted, and checkpoint inhibitors had been received by roughly two fifths of dose-escalation patients. Intravenous ivuxolimab was administered to patients every 2 weeks at six dose levels: 0.01, 0.1, 0.3, 1.5, 3 and 10 mg/kg. The paper describes the monotherapy dose-escalation part (N of about 47 patients) of the phase I trial of ivuxolimab. Of the approximately 50 dose-escalation patients, hepatocellular carcinoma was present in some 19, melanoma in around 15, renal cell carcinoma in 9 and head and neck cancer in 9. Partial responses were achieved by three dose-escalation patients, of whom one had hepatocellular carcinoma and two had cutaneous melanoma. The research as a whole found: At doses of 0.1 to 3.0 mg/kg, clonal expansion of both CD4+ and CD8+ blood T cells was observed from baseline to week 6. The antigen specificity of the peripheral T cells that underwent clonal expansion was not determined. Low levels of normalized T-cell clonal expansion were also seen in some patients who did not respond. Partial responders in the 0.1-3.0 mg/kg groups had among the lowest normalized peripheral clonal expansion, especially among CD8+ T cells. On average, CD8+ T cells showed more expanded clones than CD4+ T cells after ivuxolimab.

Taken from the germline V gene, the CDR1 and CDR2 loops are SGHTA and FQGNSA. The CDR3 sequence holds 16 residues, the cysteine and phenylalanine included. The read is trimmed to its CDR3 DNA, 48 bases read in frame from base 1. V lost 1 base and J lost 3 bases, and the count of bases not matched to a germline gene is 9. Genomic DNA was isolated from the sorted cells so that the TCRbeta CDR3 region could be sequenced. TCRbeta CDR3 regions were sequenced using the immunoSEQ Assay. TCRdb provides this immuneACCESS table in a form limited to in-frame rearrangements. Some clones are lacking; in checked studies, under half of them reflect an unresolved V gene, and why the rest are absent is not known. Recorded for this sample are approximately 130,000 clones; under 95% of them occurred a single time. Roughly 0.94% of the sample lies in the top ten. A note on this clone: No antigen is known for it. Nothing much larger sits one base from this clone, and base qualities are not available.

Patients with autoimmune disease history or receiving systemic immunosuppression were excluded from the trial. Peripheral blood for TCR sequencing was collected from all dose cohorts at baseline, on cycle 4 day 1, and on cycle 7 day 1. The samples were drawn from a first-in-human, open-label, multicenter phase I dose-escalation trial of ivuxolimab. Adults with locally advanced or metastatic melanoma, renal cell, hepatocellular, or head and neck squamous cell carcinoma were enrolled in the trial. Before TCR sequencing, CD4+ T cells and CD8+ T cells from peripheral blood were sorted into separate populations.

Source: CD4+ or CD8+ T cells sorted from blood, taken in a trial of the OX40 agonist ivuxolimab. The clonotype was recovered from an adult with an advanced solid tumor such as melanoma, head and neck, liver or kidney cancer. Rearrangement joined TRBV7-2 to TRBJ2-7; TRBD1 agrees with 7 junctional bases. Here is the DNA: TGTGCCAGCAGCTTAGGACCAGGGGGACGAAACTACGAGCAGTACTTC. Translated, it gives CASSLGPGGRNYEQYF.